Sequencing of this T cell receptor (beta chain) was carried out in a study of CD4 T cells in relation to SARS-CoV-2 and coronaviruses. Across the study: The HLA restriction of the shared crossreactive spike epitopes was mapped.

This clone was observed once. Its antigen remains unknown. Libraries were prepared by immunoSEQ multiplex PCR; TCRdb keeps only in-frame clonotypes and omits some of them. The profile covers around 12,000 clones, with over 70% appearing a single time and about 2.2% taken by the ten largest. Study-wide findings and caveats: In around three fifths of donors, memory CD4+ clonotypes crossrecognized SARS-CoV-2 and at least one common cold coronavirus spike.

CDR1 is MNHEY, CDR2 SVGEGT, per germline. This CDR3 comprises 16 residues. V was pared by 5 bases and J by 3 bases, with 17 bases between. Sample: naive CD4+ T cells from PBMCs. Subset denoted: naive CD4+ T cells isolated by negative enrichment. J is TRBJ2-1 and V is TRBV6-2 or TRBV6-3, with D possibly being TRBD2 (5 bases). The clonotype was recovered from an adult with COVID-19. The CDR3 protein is CASSIGLADIYNEQFF. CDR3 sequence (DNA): TGTGCCAGCAGTATAGGCCTAGCCGACATCTACAATGAGCAGTTCTTC.